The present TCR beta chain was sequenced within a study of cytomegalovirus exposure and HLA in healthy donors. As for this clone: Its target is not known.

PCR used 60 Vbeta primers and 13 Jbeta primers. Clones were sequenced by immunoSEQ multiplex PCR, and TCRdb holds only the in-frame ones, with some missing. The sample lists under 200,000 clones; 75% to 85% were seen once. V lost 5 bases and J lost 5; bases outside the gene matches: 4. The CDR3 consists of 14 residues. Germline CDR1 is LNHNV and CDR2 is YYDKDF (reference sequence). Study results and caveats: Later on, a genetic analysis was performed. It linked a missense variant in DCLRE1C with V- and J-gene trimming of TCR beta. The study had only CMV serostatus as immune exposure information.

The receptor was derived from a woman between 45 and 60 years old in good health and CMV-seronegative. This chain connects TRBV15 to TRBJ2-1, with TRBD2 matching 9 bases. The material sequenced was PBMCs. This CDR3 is CATSRRLADNEQFF. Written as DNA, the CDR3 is TGTGCCACCAGCCGCCGACTAGCGGACAATGAGCAGTTCTTC.